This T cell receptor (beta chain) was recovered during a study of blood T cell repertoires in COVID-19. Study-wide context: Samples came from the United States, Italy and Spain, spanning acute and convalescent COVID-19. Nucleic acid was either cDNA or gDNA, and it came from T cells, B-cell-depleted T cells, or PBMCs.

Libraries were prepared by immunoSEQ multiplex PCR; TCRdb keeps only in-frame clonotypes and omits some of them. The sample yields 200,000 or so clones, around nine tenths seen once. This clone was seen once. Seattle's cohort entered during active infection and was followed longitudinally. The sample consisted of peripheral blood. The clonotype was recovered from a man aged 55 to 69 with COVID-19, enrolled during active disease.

The CDR3 here is CASSDASGTGYSAGANVLTF. The CDR3 nucleotides are TGTGCCAGCAGTGATGCCTCCGGGACAGGGTATTCTGCTGGGGCCAACGTCCTGACTTTC. The chain couples TRBV6-1 to TRBJ2-6; 9 bases agree with TRBD1. Germline values: CDR1 MNHNS, CDR2 SASEGT. J lost 2 bases, V lost 3 bases, and 14 bases had no gene match. This CDR3 has 20 amino acids.